The present T cell receptor beta chain was sequenced within a study of blood T cell repertoires in COVID-19. Study overall: Italy, Spain and the United States were the sources of the convalescent and acute COVID-19 samples. PBMCs, B-cell-depleted T cells, or T cells were the source of the cDNA or gDNA that made up the material.

This clone appeared a single time. CDR1 is SGHKS and CDR2 is YYEKEE in the germline V gene (reference sequence). The CDR3 totals 15 residues. Trimming removed 3 bases at V and 4 bases at J, with 16 bases between. The assay was immunoSEQ multiplex PCR, and TCRdb's table has in-frame clones only and misses some. The sample consists of approximately 190,000 clones, about 80% of them appearing once. Sequencing was carried out using peripheral blood. The receptor comes from a human donor with acute or convalescent COVID-19. The donor label of this sample is uncertain. The rearrangement links TRBV5-5 to TRBJ1-2; TRBD1 is a possible D gene (5 bases). DNA for the CDR3: TGTGCCAGCAGCTCTCCGTCGCGGGGGGGCTATGGCTACACCTTC. Protein: CASSSPSRGGYGYTF.